These 7 T cell receptor beta chains were all obtained from the same sample, sequenced in a study of neoadjuvant anti-PD-1 for oral cavity cancer. Stated time point: after neoadjuvant nivolumab, at surgical resection. Sequencing was performed with immunoSEQ multiplex PCR; in TCRdb, only in-frame clones are kept and a portion is missing. This sample carries 10,000 or so clones, roughly two thirds of them seen once, and the ten largest clones take approximately 4.7%. Sample: PBMCs, taken after nivolumab (anti-PD-1) treatment. The receptors come from a person between 40 and 85 years old with oral cavity squamous cell carcinoma.

The J gene is TRBJ1-1, the V gene TRBV27; D call uncertain. The V gene's germline CDR1 is MNHEY and CDR2 SMNVEV (reference sequence). The CDR3 has 15 amino acids. V was clipped by 2 bases and J by 3 bases, with 13 bases between them. CDR3 DNA: TGTGCCAGCAGTTTACTTTGGGGAAGGGACACTGAAGCTTTCTTT. Its translation is CASSLLWGRDTEAFF.

The V call is TRBV4-1, the J call TRBJ2-2; D assignment may be TRBD1 or TRBD2 (5 bases each). The CDR3 has 17 residues. V was cut by 1 base and J by 2 bases, with 14 bases left in between. Germline assignment: CDR1 MGHRA and CDR2 YSYEKL. Here the CDR3 reads CASSQGPGTLNTGELFF. The CDR3 DNA follows: TGCGCCAGCAGCCAAGGCCCAGGGACGTTAAACACCGGGGAGCTGTTTTTT.

The V and J genes are TRBV11-2 and TRBJ2-3; 12 positions match TRBD2. The ends lost 2 bases at V and 0 bases at J; junction bases unmatched: 9. This CDR3 contains 19 residues. Per germline, CDR1 SGHAT and CDR2 FQNNGV. This CDR3 reads CASSLLAGGFSPSTDTQYF. CDR3 nucleotide sequence: TGTGCCAGCAGCTTACTAGCGGGGGGGTTTTCCCCTAGCACAGATACGCAGTATTTT. Looking up the rest from reference TRBV11-2 and TRBJ2-3 gives the full variable domain: EAGVAQSPRYKIIEKRQSVAFWCNPISGHATLYWYQQILGQGPKLLIQFQNNGVVDDSQLPKDRFSAERLKGVDSTLKIQPAKLEDSAVYLCASSLLAGGFSPSTDTQYFGPGTRLTVL.

This clone was detected only a few times. The genes are TRBV6-1 and TRBJ1-2; D is unclear. The ends were cut back, 2 bases at V and 3 bases at J, with 19 bases in the middle. Germline CDR1 is MNHNS and CDR2 is SASEGT. The length of the CDR3 is 17 residues. The CDR3 DNA reads TGTGCCAGCAGTGAAAGGCAGAATTGGAATACCCACTATGGCTACACCTTC. It is translated as CASSERQNWNTHYGYTF.

The chain carries TRBV5-6 and TRBJ1-1, with D uncertain. The V gene's germline CDR1 is SGHDT and CDR2 YYEEEE. Between the trimmed V and J ends, which lost 1 base and 4 bases, there was a span of 5 bases. The CDR3 length is 12 residues. In DNA, the CDR3 is TGTGCCAGCAGCTTGCGGGGCACTGAAGCTTTCTTT. This gives the protein CASSLRGTEAFF.

J is TRBJ2-1 and V is TRBV19; 10 bases are a match to TRBD2. V lost 6 bases to trimming and J lost 2 bases; unmatched junction nucleotides: 7. CDR1 and CDR2 (germline): LNHDA, SQIVND (reference sequence). The CDR3 is 16 residues long. DNA for the CDR3: TGTGCCAGTAGCGATTCTAGCGGGAGTCCCTACAATGAGCAGTTCTTC. Its protein is CASSDSSGSPYNEQFF. Together with reference TRBV19 and TRBJ2-1, the CDR3 gives the full variable domain: DGGITQSPKYLFRKEGQNVTLSCEQNLNHDAMYWYRQDPGQGLRLIYYSQIVNDFQKGDIAEGYSVSREKKESFPLTVTSAQKNPTAFYLCASSDSSGSPYNEQFFGPGTRLTVL.

This clone has more than one count but fewer than ten. The chain joins TRBV7-9 to TRBJ2-2; the D is unclear. V gave up 0 bases and J gave up 6 bases, with 5 bases separating them. The germline CDR1 and CDR2 sequences are SEHNR and FQNEAQ (reference sequence). This CDR3 is 13 amino acids long. The CDR3 coding sequence is TGTGCCAGCAGCTTAGCGGCGTCCGGGGAGCTGTTTTTT. Amino acid sequence: CASSLAASGELFF.